A selection of T cell receptor beta chains follows, all from one sample in a study of blood T cell repertoires in COVID-19. Assay: immunoSEQ multiplex PCR; the TCRdb copy retains only in-frame clones and omits some. The table records 80,000 to 100,000 clones, around 85% of them present only once. The sequenced sample consisted of peripheral blood. The receptor source for this set is a woman of 80 years or more with active or convalescent COVID-19. Each CDR3 is given with its conserved first and last residue. The order of the fields is clone size, V gene, D gene, J gene, CDR3 length, CDR3 protein, CDR3 DNA. D genes are given only for firm matches. Expanded clones are given a class, and other clones once, few, many or no size at all.

-,TRBV7-2,-,TRBJ1-1,13,CASSSGQNTEAFF,TGTGCCAGCAGCTCCGGACAGAACACTGAAGCTTTCTTT
-,TRBV5-6,TRBD2,TRBJ2-1,14,CASSFQNSGDEQFF,TGTGCCAGCAGCTTCCAAAATAGCGGGGATGAGCAGTTCTTC
-,TRBV19,TRBD2,TRBJ2-3,16,CASSRGGAGSTDTQYF,TGTGCCAGCTCTCGCGGGGGGGCCGGGAGCACAGATACGCAGTATTTT
-,TRBV9,-,TRBJ2-1,13,CASSVDSVDEQFF,TGTGCCAGCAGCGTAGACTCGGTCGATGAGCAGTTCTTC
-,TRBV5-4,TRBD1,TRBJ2-1,18,CASSLGGTAQNSYNEQFF,TGTGCCAGCAGCTTGGGGGGGACAGCCCAAAACTCCTACAATGAGCAGTTCTTC
-,TRBV2,TRBD1,TRBJ2-2,15,CASTDRGADTGELFF,TGTGCCAGCACGGACAGGGGTGCGGACACCGGGGAGCTGTTTTTT
-,TRBV2,-,TRBJ1-5,14,CASRGGLSNQPQHF,TGTGCCAGCAGGGGAGGGTTGAGCAATCAGCCCCAGCATTTT
-,TRBV4-3,-,TRBJ1-4,16,CASSQDLVSTNEKLFF,TGCGCCAGCAGCCAAGATCTCGTGTCAACTAATGAAAAACTGTTTTTT
few,TRBV4-1,-,TRBJ1-1,14,CASRLEQIRTEAFF,TGCGCCAGCAGGCTAGAGCAAATTAGAACTGAAGCTTTCTTT
-,TRBV5-6,-,TRBJ2-3,15,CASSLQGLSTDTQYF,TGTGCCAGCAGCTTGCAGGGACTTTCCACAGATACGCAGTATTTT
-,TRBV19,-,TRBJ2-1,16,CASSSRTALLYNEQFF,TGTGCCAGTAGTTCTAGGACAGCACTTCTCTACAATGAGCAGTTCTTC
-,TRBV25-1,TRBD2,TRBJ2-2,17,CASSELASGSGIGELFF,TGTGCCAGCAGTGAATTAGCGAGCGGGAGTGGCATCGGGGAGCTGTTTTTT
-,TRBV19,-,TRBJ1-6,19,CASSMRQDTASSYNSPLHF,TGTGCCAGTAGTATGAGACAGGACACGGCTAGCTCCTATAATTCACCCCTCCACTTT
-,TRBV11-2,TRBD2,TRBJ2-3,16,CASSHGSGGRTDTQYF,TGTGCCAGCAGCCACGGTTCGGGGGGACGCACAGATACGCAGTATTTT